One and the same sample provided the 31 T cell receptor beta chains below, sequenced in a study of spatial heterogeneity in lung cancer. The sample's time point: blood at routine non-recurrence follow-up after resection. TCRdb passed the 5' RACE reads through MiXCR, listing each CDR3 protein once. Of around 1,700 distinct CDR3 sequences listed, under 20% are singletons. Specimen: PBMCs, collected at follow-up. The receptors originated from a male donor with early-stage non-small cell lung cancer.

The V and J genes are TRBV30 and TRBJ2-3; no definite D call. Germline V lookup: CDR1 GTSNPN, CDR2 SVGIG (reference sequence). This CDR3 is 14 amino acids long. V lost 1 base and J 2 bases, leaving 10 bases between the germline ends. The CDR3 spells CAWSALSLTDTQYF. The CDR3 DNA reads TGTGCCTGGAGTGCCCTATCTCTCACAGATACGCAGTATTTT.

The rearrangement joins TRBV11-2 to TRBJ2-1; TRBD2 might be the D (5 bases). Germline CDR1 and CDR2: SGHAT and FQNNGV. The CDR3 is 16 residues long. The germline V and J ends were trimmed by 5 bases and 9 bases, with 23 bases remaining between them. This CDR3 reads CASSPRLGNYRGEQFF. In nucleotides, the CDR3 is TGTGCCAGCAGCCCGCGTTTGGGGAACTACCGGGGTGAGCAGTTCTTC.

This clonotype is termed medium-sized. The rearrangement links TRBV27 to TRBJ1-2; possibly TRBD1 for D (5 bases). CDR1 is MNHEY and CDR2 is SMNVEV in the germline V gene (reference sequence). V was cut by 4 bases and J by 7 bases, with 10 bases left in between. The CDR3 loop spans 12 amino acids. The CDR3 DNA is TGTGCCAGCAGTTCTGGGGCGAGTGGCTACACCTTC. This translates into CASSSGASGYTF.

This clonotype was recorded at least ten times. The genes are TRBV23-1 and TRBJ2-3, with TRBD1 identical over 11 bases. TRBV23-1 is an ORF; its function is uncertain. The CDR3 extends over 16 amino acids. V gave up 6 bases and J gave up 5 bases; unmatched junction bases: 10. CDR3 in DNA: TGCGCCAGCAGACAGAACCGGGACAGGGGGGAAGATACGCAGTATTTT. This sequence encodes CASRQNRDRGEDTQYF.

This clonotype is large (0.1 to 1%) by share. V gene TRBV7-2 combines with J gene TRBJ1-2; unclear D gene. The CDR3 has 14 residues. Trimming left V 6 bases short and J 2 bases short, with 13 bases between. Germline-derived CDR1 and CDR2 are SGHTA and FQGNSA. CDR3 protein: CASRPGTTNYGYTF. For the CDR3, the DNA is TGTGCCAGCAGACCTGGAACCACAAACTATGGCTACACCTTC.

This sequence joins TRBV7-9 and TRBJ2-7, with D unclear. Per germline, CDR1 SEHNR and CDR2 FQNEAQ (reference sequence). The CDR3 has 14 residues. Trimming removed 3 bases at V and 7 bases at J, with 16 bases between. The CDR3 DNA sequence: TGTGCCAGCAGCTTGAGTCCCAATATCGGGGAGCAGTACTTC. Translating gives CASSLSPNIGEQYF.

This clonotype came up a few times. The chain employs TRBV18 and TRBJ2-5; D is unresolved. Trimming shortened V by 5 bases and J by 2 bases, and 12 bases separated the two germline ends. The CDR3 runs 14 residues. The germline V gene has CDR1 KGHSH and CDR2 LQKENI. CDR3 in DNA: TGTGCCAGCTCAGTCGCACCACGGCAAGAGACCCAGTACTTC. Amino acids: CASSVAPRQETQYF.

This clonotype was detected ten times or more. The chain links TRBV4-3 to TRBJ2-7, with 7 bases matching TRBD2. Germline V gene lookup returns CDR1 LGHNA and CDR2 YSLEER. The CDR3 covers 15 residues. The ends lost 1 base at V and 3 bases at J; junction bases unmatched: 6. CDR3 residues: CASSQVGDYSYEQYF. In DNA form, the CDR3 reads TGCGCCAGCAGCCAAGTGGGGGACTATAGCTACGAGCAGTACTTC.

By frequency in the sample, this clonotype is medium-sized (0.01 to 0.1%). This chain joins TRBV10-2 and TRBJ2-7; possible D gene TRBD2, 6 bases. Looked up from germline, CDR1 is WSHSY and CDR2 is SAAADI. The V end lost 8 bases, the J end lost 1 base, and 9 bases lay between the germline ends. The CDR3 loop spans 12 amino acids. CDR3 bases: TGCGCCAGCGGACTACTTTCCTACGAGCAGTACTTC. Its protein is CASGLLSYEQYF.

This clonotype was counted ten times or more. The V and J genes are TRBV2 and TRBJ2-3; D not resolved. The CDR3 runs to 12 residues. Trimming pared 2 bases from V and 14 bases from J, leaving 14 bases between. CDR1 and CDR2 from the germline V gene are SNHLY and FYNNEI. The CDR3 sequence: CASSESADRRYF. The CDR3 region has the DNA TGTGCCAGCAGTGAATCTGCTGATCGTCGGTATTTT.

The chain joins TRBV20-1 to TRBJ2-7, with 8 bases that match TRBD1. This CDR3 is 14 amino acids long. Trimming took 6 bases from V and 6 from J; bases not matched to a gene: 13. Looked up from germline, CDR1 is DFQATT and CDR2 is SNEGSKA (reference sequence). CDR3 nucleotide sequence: TGCAGTGCCCATGGAGGCAGGGGGCGGTCCGAGCAGTACTTC. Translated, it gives CSAHGGRGRSEQYF.

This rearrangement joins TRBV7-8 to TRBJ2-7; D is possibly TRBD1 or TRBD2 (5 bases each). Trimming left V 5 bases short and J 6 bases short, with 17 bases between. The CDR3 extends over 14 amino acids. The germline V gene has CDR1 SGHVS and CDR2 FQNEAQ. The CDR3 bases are TGTGCCAGCAGCAGAGGGGCAGGGTTGACCGAGCAGTACTTC. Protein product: CASSRGAGLTEQYF.

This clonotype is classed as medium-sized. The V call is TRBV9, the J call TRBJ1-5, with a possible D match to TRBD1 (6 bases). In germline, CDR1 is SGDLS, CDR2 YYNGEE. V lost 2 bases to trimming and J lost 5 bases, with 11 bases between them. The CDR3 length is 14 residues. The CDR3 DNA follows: TGTGCCAGCAGCGTCAGCGAGGGGGATCAGCCCCAGCATTTT. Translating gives CASSVSEGDQPQHF. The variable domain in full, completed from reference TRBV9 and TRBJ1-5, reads DSGVTQTPKHLITATGQRVTLRCSPRSGDLSVYWYQQSLDQGLQFLIQYYNGEERAKGNILERFSAQQFPDLHSELNLSSLELGDSALYFCASSVSEGDQPQHFGDGTRLSIL.

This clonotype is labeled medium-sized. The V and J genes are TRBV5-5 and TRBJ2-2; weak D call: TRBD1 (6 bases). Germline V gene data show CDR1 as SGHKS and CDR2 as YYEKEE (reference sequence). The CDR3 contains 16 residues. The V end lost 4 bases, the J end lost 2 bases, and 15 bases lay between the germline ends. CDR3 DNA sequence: TGTGCCAGCAGCGCCAGTCAGGGGCCCAACACCGGGGAGCTGTTTTTT. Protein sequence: CASSASQGPNTGELFF.

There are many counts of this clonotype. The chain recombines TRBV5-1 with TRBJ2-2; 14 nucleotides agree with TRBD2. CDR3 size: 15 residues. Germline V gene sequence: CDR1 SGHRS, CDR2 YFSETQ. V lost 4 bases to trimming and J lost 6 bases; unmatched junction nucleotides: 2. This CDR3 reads CASSRTSGGSGELFF. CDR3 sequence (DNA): TGCGCCAGCAGCCGGACTAGCGGGGGGTCCGGGGAGCTGTTTTTT.

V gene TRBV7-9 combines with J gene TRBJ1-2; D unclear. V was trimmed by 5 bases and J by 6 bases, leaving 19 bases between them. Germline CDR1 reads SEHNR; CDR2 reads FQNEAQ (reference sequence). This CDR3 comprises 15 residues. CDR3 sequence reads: CASSPIDDRRHGYTF. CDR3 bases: TGTGCCAGCAGCCCAATCGATGACCGGCGCCATGGCTACACCTTC.

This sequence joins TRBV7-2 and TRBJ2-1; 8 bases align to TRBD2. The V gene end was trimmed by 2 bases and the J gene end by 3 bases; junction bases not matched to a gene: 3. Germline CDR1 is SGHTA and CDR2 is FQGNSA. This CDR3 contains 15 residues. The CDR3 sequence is CASSLSGSGYNEQFF. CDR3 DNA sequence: TGTGCCAGCAGCTTAAGCGGGAGTGGCTACAATGAGCAGTTCTTC.

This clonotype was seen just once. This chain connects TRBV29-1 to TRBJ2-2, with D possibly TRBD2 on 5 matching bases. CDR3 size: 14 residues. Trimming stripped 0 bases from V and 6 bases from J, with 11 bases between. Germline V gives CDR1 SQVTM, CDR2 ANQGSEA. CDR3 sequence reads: CSVEEGSAPGELFF. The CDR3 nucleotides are TGCAGCGTTGAAGAGGGGAGCGCACCCGGGGAGCTGTTTTTT.

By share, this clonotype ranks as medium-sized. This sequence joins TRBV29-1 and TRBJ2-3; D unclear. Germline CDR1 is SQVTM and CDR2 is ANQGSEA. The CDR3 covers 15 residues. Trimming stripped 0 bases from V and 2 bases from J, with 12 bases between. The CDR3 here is CSVEDPEQVTDTQYF. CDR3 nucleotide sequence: TGCAGCGTTGAAGATCCGGAGCAGGTCACAGATACGCAGTATTTT.

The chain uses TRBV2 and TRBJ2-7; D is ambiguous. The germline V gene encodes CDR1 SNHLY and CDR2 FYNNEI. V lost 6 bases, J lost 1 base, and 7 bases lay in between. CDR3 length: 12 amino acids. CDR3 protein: CASSRASYEQYF. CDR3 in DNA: TGTGCCAGCAGCCGGGCGTCCTACGAGCAGTACTTC.

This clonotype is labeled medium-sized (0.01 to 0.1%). The CDR3 coding sequence is TGCGCCAGCAGCTTGAGGCGGGGGCAAGAGACCCAGTACTTC. The encoded protein is CASSLRRGQETQYF. J is TRBJ2-5 and V is TRBV5-1, with TRBD2 identical over 7 bases. Trimming cost V 1 base and J 2 bases; bases outside gene matches: 2. The CDR3 spans 14 residues. The germline gives CDR1 SGHRS, CDR2 YFSETQ.

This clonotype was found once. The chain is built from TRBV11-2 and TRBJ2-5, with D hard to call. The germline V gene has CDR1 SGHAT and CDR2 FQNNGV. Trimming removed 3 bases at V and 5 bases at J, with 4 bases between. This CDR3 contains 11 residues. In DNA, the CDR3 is TGTGCCAGCAGCTTGGGGGAGACCCAGTACTTC. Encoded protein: CASSLGETQYF.

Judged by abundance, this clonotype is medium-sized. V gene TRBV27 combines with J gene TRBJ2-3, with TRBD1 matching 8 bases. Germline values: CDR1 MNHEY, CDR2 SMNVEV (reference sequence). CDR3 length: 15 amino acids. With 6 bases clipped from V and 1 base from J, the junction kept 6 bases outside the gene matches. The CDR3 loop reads CASRPQGAGTDTQYF. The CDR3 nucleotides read TGTGCCAGCAGACCTCAGGGGGCCGGCACAGATACGCAGTATTTT.

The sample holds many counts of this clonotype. Here the CDR3 reads CASSPKTSGLYTQYF. CDR3 in DNA: TGTGCCAGCAGCCCCAAGACTAGCGGCCTCTACACGCAGTATTTT. This chain links TRBV7-8 with TRBJ2-3; 9 bases fit TRBD2. The CDR3 is 15 residues long. Germline V gene lookup returns CDR1 SGHVS and CDR2 FQNEAQ. With V trimmed by 5 bases and J by 9 bases, 12 bases remained unmatched.

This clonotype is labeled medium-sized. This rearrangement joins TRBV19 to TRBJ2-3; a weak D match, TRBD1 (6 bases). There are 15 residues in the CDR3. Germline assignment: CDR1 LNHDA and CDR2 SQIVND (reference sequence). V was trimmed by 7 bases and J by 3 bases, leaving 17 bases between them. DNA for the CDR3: TGTGCCAGTAATTTGGACAGCCGGGCGACAGATACGCAGTATTTT. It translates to CASNLDSRATDTQYF.

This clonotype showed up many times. The CDR3 DNA is TGTGCCAGCAGCTTAGTGGACAGCGGGGGGCATGAGACCCAGTACTTC. Residues: CASSLVDSGGHETQYF. This rearrangement joins TRBV13 to TRBJ2-5, with 9 bases matching TRBD2. The J segment lost 5 bases and the V segment lost 1 base, leaving 8 bases of the junction unmatched. Germline loops: CDR1 PRHDT, CDR2 FYEKMQ (reference sequence). The CDR3 consists of 16 residues.

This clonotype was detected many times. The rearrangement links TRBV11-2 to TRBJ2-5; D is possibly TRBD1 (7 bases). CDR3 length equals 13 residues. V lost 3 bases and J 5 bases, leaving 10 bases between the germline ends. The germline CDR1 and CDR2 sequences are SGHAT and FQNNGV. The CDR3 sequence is CASSFGGGETQYF. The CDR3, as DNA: TGTGCCAGCAGCTTCGGAGGGGGCGAGACCCAGTACTTC.

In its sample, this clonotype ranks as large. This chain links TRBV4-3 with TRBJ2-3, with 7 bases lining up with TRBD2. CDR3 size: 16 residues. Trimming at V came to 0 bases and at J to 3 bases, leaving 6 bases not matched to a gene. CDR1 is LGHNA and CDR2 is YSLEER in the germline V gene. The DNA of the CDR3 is TGCGCCAGCAGCCAAGAAGGAGCGGGGACGACAGATACGCAGTATTTT. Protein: CASSQEGAGTTDTQYF.

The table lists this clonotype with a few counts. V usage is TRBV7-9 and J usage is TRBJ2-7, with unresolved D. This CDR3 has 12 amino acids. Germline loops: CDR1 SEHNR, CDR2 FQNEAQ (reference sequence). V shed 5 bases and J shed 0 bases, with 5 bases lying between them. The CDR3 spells CASSPPSYEQYF. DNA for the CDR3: TGTGCCAGCAGCCCCCCCTCCTACGAGCAGTACTTC.

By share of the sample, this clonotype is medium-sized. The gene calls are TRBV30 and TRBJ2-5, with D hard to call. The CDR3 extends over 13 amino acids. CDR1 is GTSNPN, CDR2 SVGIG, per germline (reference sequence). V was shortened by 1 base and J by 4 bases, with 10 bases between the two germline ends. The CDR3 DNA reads TGTGCCTGGAGTGGGCAAACCGGAGAGACCCAGTACTTC. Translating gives CAWSGQTGETQYF. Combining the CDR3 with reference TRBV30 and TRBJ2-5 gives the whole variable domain SQTIHQWPATLVQPVGSPLSLECTVEGTSNPNLYWYRQAAGRGLQLLFYSVGIGQISSEVPQNLSASRPQDRQFILSSKKLLLSDSGFYLCAWSGQTGETQYFGPGTRLLVL.

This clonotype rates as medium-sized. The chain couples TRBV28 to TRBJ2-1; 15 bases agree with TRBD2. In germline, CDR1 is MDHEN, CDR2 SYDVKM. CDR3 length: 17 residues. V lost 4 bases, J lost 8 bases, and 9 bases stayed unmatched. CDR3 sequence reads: CASSSIRTSGGVDEQFF. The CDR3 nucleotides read TGTGCCAGCAGTTCCATACGGACTAGCGGGGGGGTGGATGAGCAGTTCTTC.